The 8 T cell receptor beta chains presented below share a single source sample, sequenced in a study of cytomegalovirus exposure and HLA in healthy donors. A multiplex PCR was run with 60 Vbeta primers and 13 Jbeta primers. Sequenced by immunoSEQ multiplex PCR; TCRdb stores in-frame clones only, minus some. Seen here are 60,000 to 70,000 clones, roughly 74% observed once, and the top ten hold roughly 8%. The specimen was PBMCs. The receptors shown here come from a young man in good health and CMV-seropositive.

This clone was seen only once. The chain combines TRBV28 with TRBJ1-5; 10 bases match TRBD1. Trimming at V came to 3 bases and at J to 5 bases, leaving 7 bases not matched to a gene. This CDR3 comprises 16 residues. Germline V CDR1 and CDR2: MDHEN, SYDVKM. As DNA, the CDR3 is TGTGCCAGCAGTTTGCTGACAGGGGGCCTTTATCAGCCCCAGCATTTT. Encoded protein: CASSLLTGGLYQPQHF. Drawing the rest from reference TRBV28 and TRBJ1-5, the complete variable domain is DVKVTQSSRYLVKRTGEKVFLECVQDMDHENMFWYRQDPGLGLRLIYFSYDVKMKEKGDIPEGYSVSREKKERFSLILESASTNQTSMYLCASSLLTGGLYQPQHFGDGTRLSIL.

DNA of the CDR3: TGTGCCAGCAGCCCGGCGGGGGACCCCTATGGCTACACCTTC. This gives the protein CASSPAGDPYGYTF. J is TRBJ1-2 and V is TRBV5-6, with D possibly being TRBD1 (5 bases). Germline V CDR1 and CDR2: SGHDT, YYEEEE. V was shortened by 4 bases and J by 4 bases, with 14 bases between the two germline ends. The CDR3 contains 14 residues.

This clone was detected a few times. The J gene is TRBJ2-1, the V gene TRBV30; 9 positions agree with TRBD1. The CDR3 covers 14 residues. V lost 3 bases, J lost 8 bases, and 8 bases stayed unmatched. Germline lookup yields CDR1 GTSNPN and CDR2 SVGIG (reference sequence). CDR3 nucleotides: TGTGCCTGGAGGACCTGGGACAGGGTCCATGAGCAGTTCTTC. It codes for CAWRTWDRVHEQFF.

V gene TRBV6-1 combines with J gene TRBJ1-3, with a tentative D call TRBD1 (6 bases). The germline V and J ends were trimmed by 10 bases and 4 bases, with 14 bases remaining between them. The CDR3 runs 13 residues. Germline lookup yields CDR1 MNHNS and CDR2 SASEGT. CDR3 DNA: TGTGCCACCTCCACAGGGTACGGAAACACCATATATTTT. Protein product: CATSTGYGNTIYF.

This chain joins TRBV10-3 and TRBJ1-2; 8 bases match TRBD1. Germline CDR1 and CDR2: ENHRY and SYGVKD. V shed 5 bases and J 8 bases; nucleotides not matched to a gene: 1. The CDR3 spans 11 residues. CDR3 protein: CAISTGGGYTF. Written as DNA, the CDR3 is TGTGCCATCAGTACAGGGGGAGGCTACACCTTC.

The gene calls are TRBV6-6 and TRBJ1-4; 7 bases agree with TRBD1. This CDR3 is 15 amino acids long. The V and J ends lost 4 bases and 5 bases, in that order; junction bases with no gene match: 7. The germline V gene encodes CDR1 MNHNY and CDR2 SVGAGI (reference sequence). CDR3 sequence: CASSWRQGGNEKLFF. CDR3 nucleotides: TGTGCCAGCAGTTGGCGACAGGGTGGAAATGAAAAACTGTTTTTT.

This chain joins TRBV30 and TRBJ1-5; no firm D call. V was pared by 0 bases and J by 4 bases, with 16 bases between. Per the germline V gene, CDR1 is GTSNPN and CDR2 is SVGIG (reference sequence). The CDR3 contains 16 residues. The CDR3 spells CAWSVPPRSSNQPQHF. In DNA, the CDR3 is TGTGCCTGGAGTGTACCGCCGAGGTCTTCAAATCAGCCCCAGCATTTT.

V is TRBV9 and J is TRBJ1-1; 7 bases align to TRBD1. The V and J ends lost 0 bases and 1 base, in that order; junction bases with no gene match: 0. This CDR3 contains 14 residues. Germline V gene lookup returns CDR1 SGDLS and CDR2 YYNGEE. CDR3 nucleotides: TGTGCCAGCAGCGTAGGGACAGGGAACACTGAAGCTTTCTTT. Residues: CASSVGTGNTEAFF.